The 14 T cell receptor beta chains listed next were all sequenced from one sample in a study of T cells expressing NK-cell markers. TCRdb re-called the 5' RACE reads and gives one entry per CDR3 protein, without DNA. The sample spans some 600,000 distinct CDR3 sequences; the ten largest clones claim less than 4.5%. Input material: blood T cells: a sorted CD56 or NKG2C T cell subset, CD4+ or CD8+ T cells, or bulk PBMC T cells (not recorded which). The receptors were sampled from a man aged 18 to 35 in good health.

The chain employs TRBV20-1 and TRBJ2-1; as DNA is missing, the TRBD2 call by TCRdb cannot be tested. This CDR3 is 14 amino acids long. Germline V lookup: CDR1 DFQATT, CDR2 SNEGSKA (reference sequence). CDR3 amino acids: CSATGTSGAQEQFF.

The chain couples TRBV29-1 to TRBJ2-1; TCRdb outputs TRBD2, but without DNA this stays unchecked. The CDR3 has 12 amino acids. Germline lookup yields CDR1 SQVTM and CDR2 ANQGSEA. The CDR3 loop is CSAQGTPYEQFF.

The chain uses TRBV4-1 and TRBJ1-1. The germline gives CDR1 MGHRA, CDR2 YSYEKL. The CDR3 runs to 15 residues. The CDR3 loop is CASSPTWGENTEAFF.

V is TRBV6-1 and J is TRBJ2-5; TCRdb's assignment of TRBD2 cannot be checked, as there is no DNA. This CDR3 contains 15 residues. Looked up from germline, CDR1 is MNHNS and CDR2 is SASEGT. The CDR3 protein is CASTTAGGPGETQYF.

The genes are TRBV29-1 and TRBJ2-7; TCRdb returns TRBD1, unconfirmable since there is no DNA. CDR1 is SQVTM and CDR2 is ANQGSEA in the germline V gene. The CDR3 is 12 amino acids. CDR3 loop: CSVGVTTGGKYF.

This chain connects TRBV10-3 to TRBJ2-2; lacking DNA, the TRBD2 call made by TCRdb goes unchecked. The CDR3 totals 15 residues. Germline values: CDR1 ENHRY, CDR2 SYGVKD. CDR3 loop: CAISEGLANTGELFF.

This chain joins TRBV27 and TRBJ1-2; absent DNA, TCRdb's TRBD1 call cannot be checked. This CDR3 is 16 amino acids long. Germline V gives CDR1 MNHEY, CDR2 SMNVEV (reference sequence). The CDR3 protein is CASSRSVFPGFGGYTF.

This chain links TRBV7-2 with TRBJ2-3; TCRdb names TRBD1, which stays unverified in the absence of DNA. Germline V gives CDR1 SGHTA, CDR2 FQGNSA. The CDR3 runs 14 residues. This CDR3 reads CASSYRGSVDTQYF. The full variable domain, completed using reference TRBV7-2 and TRBJ2-3, is GAGVSQSPSNKVTEKGKDVELRCDPISGHTALYWYRQSLGQGLEFLIYFQGNSAPDKSGLPSDRFSAERTGGSVSTLTIQRTQQEDSAVYLCASSYRGSVDTQYFGPGTRLTVL.

V is TRBV12-3 or TRBV12-4 and J is TRBJ2-2; there is no DNA to check the TCRdb D call of TRBD1. The CDR3 spans 15 residues. CDR3 region: CASSLPGTGSGELFF.

This rearrangement joins TRBV29-1 to TRBJ1-3. CDR3 size: 12 residues. Germline V CDR1 and CDR2: SQVTM, ANQGSEA. The CDR3 loop is CSGQNSGNTIYF.

The chain employs TRBV12-3 or TRBV12-4 and TRBJ2-5; TCRdb gives TRBD1 as the D gene, but with no DNA this cannot be confirmed. This CDR3 comprises 14 residues. The CDR3 loop reads CASGETGEEETQYF.

J is TRBJ1-2 and V is TRBV2; TCRdb calls TRBD1, which cannot be checked without DNA. Germline V gene sequence: CDR1 SNHLY, CDR2 FYNNEI. There are 13 residues in the CDR3. The CDR3 sequence is CASNSDRNYGYTF.

The J gene is TRBJ1-5, the V gene TRBV4-1. The CDR3 spans 15 residues. Per germline, CDR1 MGHRA and CDR2 YSYEKL. CDR3 sequence reads: CASSPMWGIIEPQHF.

The V and J genes are TRBV25-1 and TRBJ1-2; the TRBD1 assignment by TCRdb is unverifiable without DNA. The germline gives CDR1 MGHDK, CDR2 SYGVNS. This CDR3 is built from 15 residues. The CDR3 sequence: CASSDRRGAGYGYTF.